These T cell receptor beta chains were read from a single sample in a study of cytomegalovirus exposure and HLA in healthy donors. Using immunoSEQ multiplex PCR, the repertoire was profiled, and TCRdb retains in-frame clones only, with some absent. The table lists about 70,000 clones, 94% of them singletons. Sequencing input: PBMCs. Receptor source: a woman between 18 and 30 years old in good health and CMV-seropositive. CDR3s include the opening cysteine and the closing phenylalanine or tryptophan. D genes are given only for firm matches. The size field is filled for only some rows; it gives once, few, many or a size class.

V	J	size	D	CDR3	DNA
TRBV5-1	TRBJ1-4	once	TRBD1	CASSRTGEEKLFF	TGCGCCAGCAGCCGGACAGGGGAGGAAAAACTGTTTTTT
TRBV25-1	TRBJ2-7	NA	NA	CASSADNSYEQYF	TGTGCCAGCAGTGCTGACAACTCCTACGAGCAGTACTTC
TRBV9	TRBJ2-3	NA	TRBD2	CASSAIPTGTSGPYSTDTQYF	TGTGCCAGCAGCGCTATACCCACAGGGACTAGCGGACCGTACAGCACAGATACGCAGTATTTT
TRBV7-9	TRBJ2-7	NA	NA	CASSLGLTPYEQYF	TGTGCCAGCAGCCTTGGACTGACTCCCTACGAGCAGTACTTC
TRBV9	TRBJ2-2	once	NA	CASSVGVASGESGLYTGELFF	TGTGCCAGCAGCGTAGGCGTCGCGAGCGGAGAATCAGGTTTATACACCGGGGAGCTGTTTTTT
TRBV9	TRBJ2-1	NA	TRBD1	CASSVDGTGAYNEQFF	TGTGCCAGCAGCGTAGACGGGACAGGAGCCTACAATGAGCAGTTCTTC
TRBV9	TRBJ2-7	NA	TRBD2	CASSPSRTGGGSYEQYF	TGTGCCAGCAGCCCATCGCGAACGGGAGGGGGGTCCTACGAGCAGTACTTC
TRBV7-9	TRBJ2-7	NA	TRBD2	CASSLGGLAYEQYF	TGTGCCAGCAGCTTAGGGGGACTAGCGTACGAGCAGTACTTC
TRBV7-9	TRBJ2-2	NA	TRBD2	CASRLPGGVTGELFF	TGTGCCAGCAGGCTCCCCGGGGGGGTCACCGGGGAGCTGTTTTTT
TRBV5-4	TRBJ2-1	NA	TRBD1	CASSLGQGKNEQFF	TGTGCCAGCAGCTTGGGACAGGGGAAAAATGAGCAGTTCTTC
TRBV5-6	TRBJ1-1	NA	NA	CASSLGQLTEAFF	TGTGCCAGCAGCTTGGGACAGCTGACTGAAGCTTTCTTT
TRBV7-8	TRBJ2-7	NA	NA	CASSRPGSYEQYF	TGTGCCAGCAGCCGGCCGGGATCCTACGAGCAGTACTTC
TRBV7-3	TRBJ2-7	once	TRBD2	CASSPGGGPYEQYF	TGTGCCAGCAGCCCCGGGGGGGGCCCGTACGAGCAGTACTTC
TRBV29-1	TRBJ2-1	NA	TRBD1	CSVGQGRYNEQFF	TGCAGCGTGGGACAGGGTCGGTACAATGAGCAGTTCTTC
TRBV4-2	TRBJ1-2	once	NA	CASSQDIGVDNYGYTF	TGTGCCAGCAGCCAAGATATCGGGGTAGATAACTATGGCTACACCTTC
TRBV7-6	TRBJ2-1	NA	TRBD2	CASSPTSGWGDEQFF	TGTGCCAGCAGTCCCACTAGCGGATGGGGTGATGAGCAGTTCTTC
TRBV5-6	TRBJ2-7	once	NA	CASLSFGGIEQYF	TGTGCCAGCCTCTCGTTCGGGGGTATTGAGCAGTACTTC
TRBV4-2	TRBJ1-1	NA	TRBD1	CASSLYWTGDTEAFF	TGTGCCAGCAGCCTCTACTGGACAGGGGACACTGAAGCTTTCTTT
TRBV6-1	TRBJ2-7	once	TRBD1	CASSEVPLFWTGGYEQYF	TGTGCCAGCAGTGAAGTTCCCCTATTCTGGACAGGTGGGTACGAGCAGTACTTC
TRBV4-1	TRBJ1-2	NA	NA	CASSLKVGDEYGYTF	TGCGCCAGCAGCCTCAAGGTAGGGGATGAATATGGCTACACCTTC
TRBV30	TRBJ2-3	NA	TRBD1	CAWSPELFRDRGLIDTQYF	TGTGCCTGGAGTCCGGAGTTATTCCGGGACAGGGGCCTAATAGATACGCAGTATTTT
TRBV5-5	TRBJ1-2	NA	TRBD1	CASSTGQGGYGYTF	TGTGCCAGCAGCACGGGACAGGGGGGCTATGGCTACACCTTC
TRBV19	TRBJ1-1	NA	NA	CASYRGRAGWDTEAFF	TGTGCCAGTTACCGCGGCAGGGCGGGGTGGGACACTGAAGCTTTCTTT
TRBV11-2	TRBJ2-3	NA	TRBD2	CASSRTRTSWGEDTQYF	TGTGCCAGCAGCCGAACCAGGACTAGTTGGGGGGAAGATACGCAGTATTTT
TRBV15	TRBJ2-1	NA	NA	CATSRDSGTYNEQFF	TGTGCCACCAGCAGAGATAGCGGAACGTACAATGAGCAGTTCTTC
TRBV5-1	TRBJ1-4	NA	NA	CASSLEAEQGVTNEKLFF	TGCGCCAGCAGCTTGGAGGCAGAACAAGGAGTCACTAATGAAAAACTGTTTTTT
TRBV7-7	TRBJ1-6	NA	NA	CASSPGAGGQDHLKVYNSPLHF	TGTGCCAGCAGCCCTGGGGCGGGGGGCCAGGATCATCTTAAGGTCTATAATTCACCCCTCCACTTT
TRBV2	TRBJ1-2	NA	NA	CASSVSPTGGSYGYTF	TGTGCCAGCAGTGTTTCCCCGACAGGTGGGTCCTATGGCTACACCTTC
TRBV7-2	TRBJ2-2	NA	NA	CASSSDSQNTGELFF	TGTGCCAGCAGCTCGGACAGCCAAAACACCGGGGAGCTGTTTTTT
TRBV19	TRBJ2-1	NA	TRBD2	CATSTSGGPYNEQFF	TGTGCCACCTCGACTAGCGGGGGCCCCTACAATGAGCAGTTCTTC
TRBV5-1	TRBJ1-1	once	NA	CASSPISNTEAFF	TGCGCCAGCAGCCCCATTAGTAACACTGAAGCTTTCTTT
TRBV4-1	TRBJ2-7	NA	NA	CASSQSAGSYEQYF	TGCGCCAGCAGCCAGTCGGCAGGCTCCTACGAGCAGTACTTC
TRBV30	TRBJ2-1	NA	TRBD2	CAWSVRREGTEQFF	TGTGCCTGGAGTGTGAGGCGGGAGGGGACTGAGCAGTTCTTC
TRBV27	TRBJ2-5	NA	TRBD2	CASSLIAGAETQYF	TGTGCCAGCAGTTTAATAGCGGGAGCTGAGACCCAGTACTTC
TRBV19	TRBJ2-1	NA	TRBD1	CASRTGTGPYNEQFF	TGTGCCAGTAGGACGGGGACAGGCCCCTACAATGAGCAGTTCTTC